Below, 6 T cell receptor beta chains from the same sample are listed, as sequenced in a study of blood T cells in healthy people across ages. Then a second PCR, running roughly 7 to 11 cycles, was carried out with a sample-barcoded 5' primer and a J-beta primer mix. Using its own MiXCR run on the 5' RACE reads, TCRdb lists one record per CDR3 protein. There are roughly 730,000 distinct CDR3 sequences in the sample; 56% occur only once, and roughly 25% lies in the top ten. Sample: blood. These receptors were collected from a man aged 40-50 years in good health.

The genes are TRBV6-5 and TRBJ2-7; 12 nucleotides align to TRBD2. The V segment lost 7 bases and the J segment 2 bases; nucleotides outside the gene matches: 3. Germline V lookup: CDR1 MNHEY, CDR2 SVGAGI. The CDR3 loop spans 14 amino acids. CDR3 coding DNA: TGTGCCAGCACCGCTAGCGGGAGGGCCTACGAGCAGTACTTC. It codes for CASTASGRAYEQYF.

V usage is TRBV2 and J usage is TRBJ2-7, with 7 nucleotides matching TRBD1. This CDR3 spans 13 amino acids. The V segment lost 4 bases and the J segment 12 bases; nucleotides outside the gene matches: 12. The germline V gene encodes CDR1 SNHLY and CDR2 FYNNEI. The CDR3 DNA reads TGTGCCAGCAGTGCCCAGGGGGTGGAGACCCGGTACTTC. It codes for CASSAQGVETRYF. Based on the CDR3 plus reference TRBV2 and TRBJ2-7, the full variable domain is EPEVTQTPSHQVTQMGQEVILRCVPISNHLYFYWYRQILGQKVEFLVSFYNNEISEKSEIFDDQFSVERPDGSNFTLKIRSTKLEDSAMYFCASSAQGVETRYFGPGTRLTVT.

The CDR3 here is CASSGNKLAGYNEQYF. CDR3 DNA sequence: TGTGCCAGCAGCGGCAATAAACTAGCGGGATACAATGAGCAGTACTTC. This rearrangement joins TRBV11-1 to TRBJ2-7, with 10 nucleotides matching TRBD2. The ends lost 5 bases at V and 7 bases at J; junction bases unmatched: 14. This CDR3 comprises 16 residues. Germline CDR1 is SGHAT and CDR2 is FQDESV (reference sequence). The complete variable domain, with remaining parts taken from reference TRBV11-1 and TRBJ2-7, reads EAEVAQSPRYKITEKSQAVAFWCDPISGHATLYWYRQILGQGPELLVQFQDESVVDDSQLPKDRFSAERLKGVDSTLKIQPAELGDSAMYLCASSGNKLAGYNEQYFGPGTRLTVT.

This clonotype occurred a few times. The genes are TRBV12-3 or TRBV12-4 and TRBJ1-2; 10 bases match TRBD1. V was pared by 5 bases and J by 7 bases, with 7 bases of the junction left unmatched. This CDR3 comprises 14 residues. The CDR3 spells CASSPGTGVGGYTF. CDR3 DNA: TGTGCCAGCAGTCCCGGGACAGGGGTAGGTGGCTACACCTTC.

The rearrangement uses TRBV7-9 and TRBJ1-2; 8 positions agree with TRBD1. The CDR3 covers 16 residues. The trim removed 5 bases at V and 3 bases at J, leaving 11 bases unmatched. The V gene's germline CDR1 is SEHNR and CDR2 FQNEAQ (reference sequence). The CDR3 DNA reads as TGTGCCAGCAGCCCCCAGGGGGGCAGGGGGCACTATGGCTACACCTTC. Translated: CASSPQGGRGHYGYTF.

CDR3 protein: CASSGDGEAFF. In nucleotides, the CDR3 is TGTGCCAGCAGCGGTGACGGAGAAGCTTTCTTT. The chain couples TRBV9 to TRBJ1-1; D is undetermined. The V end was cut by 3 bases, the J end by 8 bases, with 8 bases between. The CDR3 has 11 amino acids. Germline V gives CDR1 SGDLS, CDR2 YYNGEE.